These T cell receptor beta chains were read from a single sample in a study of blood T cell repertoires in COVID-19. The repertoire was sequenced with immunoSEQ multiplex PCR; TCRdb's copy has only in-frame clones and lacks some. Of 130,000 to 150,000 clones detected, approximately 89% appear once; the ten largest clones hold about 1.8%. The sequenced sample was peripheral blood. These TCRs come from a woman aged 45-60 years with acute or convalescent COVID-19. Each CDR3 is given with its conserved first and last residue. The order of the fields is V gene, D gene, clone size, J gene, CDR3 protein, CDR3 DNA. D genes are given only for firm matches. Not all rows give a size; the values are once, few, many and, for expanded clones, a class.

V: TRBV7-8
D: .
size: .
J: TRBJ1-5
CDR3: CASSLVANQPQHF
DNA: TGTGCCAGCAGCTTAGTAGCAAATCAGCCCCAGCATTTT

V: TRBV2
D: .
size: .
J: TRBJ2-7
CDR3: CASRPTGNEQYF
DNA: TGTGCCAGCAGACCTACAGGAAACGAGCAGTACTTC

V: TRBV11-1
D: .
size: .
J: TRBJ1-6
CDR3: CASSPGTLGNSPLHF
DNA: TGTGCCAGCAGCCCCGGGACACTAGGCAATTCACCCCTCCACTTT

V: TRBV2
D: .
size: .
J: TRBJ1-1
CDR3: CASSGDLYRVAFF
DNA: TGTGCCAGCAGTGGCGATCTGTACAGGGTGGCTTTCTTT

V: TRBV5-6
D: TRBD1
size: .
J: TRBJ1-2
CDR3: CASSVRQGSHYGYTF
DNA: TGTGCCAGCAGCGTTAGACAGGGAAGTCACTATGGCTACACCTTC

V: TRBV6-5
D: .
size: .
J: TRBJ1-2
CDR3: CASTDSNYGYTF
DNA: TGTGCCAGCACCGACAGTAACTATGGCTACACCTTC

V: TRBV25-1
D: TRBD1
size: once
J: TRBJ2-7
CDR3: CASSELPGTGGNYEQYF
DNA: TGTGCCAGCAGTGAACTACCCGGGACAGGGGGGAATTACGAGCAGTACTTC

V: TRBV6-6
D: TRBD1
size: .
J: TRBJ1-1
CDR3: CASSPYQDRESTEAFF
DNA: TGTGCCAGCAGCCCCTACCAGGACAGGGAGTCCACTGAAGCTTTCTTT

V: TRBV7-9
D: .
size: few
J: TRBJ1-1
CDR3: CATLALTGNAEAFF
DNA: TGTGCCACCCTAGCCTTAACAGGGAACGCTGAAGCTTTCTTT

V: TRBV9
D: .
size: .
J: TRBJ2-7
CDR3: CASSVGGSSYEQYF
DNA: TGTGCCAGCAGCGTAGGTGGGAGCTCCTACGAGCAGTACTTC

V: TRBV4-1
D: TRBD1
size: .
J: TRBJ2-2
CDR3: CASSPSWGQQNTGELFF
DNA: TGCGCCAGCAGCCCGTCTTGGGGACAGCAGAACACCGGGGAGCTGTTTTTT

V: TRBV7-9
D: TRBD1
size: .
J: TRBJ2-1
CDR3: CASIRQGRIYNEQFF
DNA: TGTGCCAGCATCAGACAGGGCCGAATTTACAATGAGCAGTTCTTC

V: TRBV10-3
D: TRBD1
size: .
J: TRBJ1-2
CDR3: CAISESGQGNYGYTF
DNA: TGTGCCATCAGTGAGTCTGGACAGGGGAACTATGGCTACACCTTC

V: TRBV20-1
D: .
size: .
J: TRBJ1-1
CDR3: CSARDSPAAFF
DNA: TGCAGTGCTAGAGACTCCCCCGCGGCTTTCTTT

V: TRBV7-9
D: .
size: once
J: TRBJ1-4
CDR3: CASRGQFNEKLFF
DNA: TGTGCCAGCAGAGGACAATTTAATGAAAAACTGTTTTTT

V: TRBV7-6
D: TRBD1
size: .
J: TRBJ1-5
CDR3: CASSSRGQGSNQPQHF
DNA: TGTGCCAGCAGCTCGCGAGGACAGGGGTCGAATCAGCCCCAGCATTTT

V: TRBV4-2
D: TRBD1
size: .
J: TRBJ1-2
CDR3: CASSQEPLGTGNGYTF
DNA: TGTGCCAGCAGCCAAGAGCCCCTTGGGACAGGGAATGGCTACACCTTC

V: TRBV9
D: .
size: .
J: TRBJ1-1
CDR3: CASSKDTNAEAFF
DNA: TGTGCCAGCAGCAAGGACACCAACGCTGAAGCTTTCTTT

V: TRBV2
D: .
size: few
J: TRBJ1-6
CDR3: CASSEEGTTNSPLHF
DNA: TGTGCCAGCAGTGAAGAGGGGACAACCAATTCACCCCTCCACTTT

V: TRBV3-1/TRBV3-2
D: .
size: .
J: TRBJ1-6
CDR3: CASSPDSDSPLHF
DNA: TGTGCCAGCAGCCCCGACAGCGATTCACCCCTCCACTTT

V: TRBV5-1
D: TRBD2
size: .
J: TRBJ2-2
CDR3: CASSPGLASIGELFF
DNA: TGCGCCAGCAGCCCGGGACTAGCGAGTATCGGGGAGCTGTTTTTT

V: TRBV5-1
D: TRBD2
size: .
J: TRBJ2-1
CDR3: CASSRGLAGAASNEQFF
DNA: TGCGCCAGCAGCCGGGGACTAGCGGGAGCAGCGAGCAATGAGCAGTTCTTC

V: TRBV11-2
D: .
size: .
J: TRBJ2-1
CDR3: CASSLGGGFEQFF
DNA: TGTGCCAGCAGCTTAGGCGGGGGCTTTGAGCAGTTCTTC

V: TRBV19
D: .
size: .
J: TRBJ1-5
CDR3: CASSIGGVYSNQPQHF
DNA: TGTGCCAGTAGTATTGGGGGGGTTTATAGCAATCAGCCCCAGCATTTT

V: TRBV18
D: .
size: .
J: TRBJ1-1
CDR3: CASSLDRGTEAFF
DNA: TGTGCCAGCTCACTCGACAGAGGCACTGAAGCTTTCTTT

V: TRBV28
D: .
size: .
J: TRBJ1-1
CDR3: CASSTGSTEAFF
DNA: TGTGCCAGCAGTACAGGGTCCACTGAAGCTTTCTTT

V: TRBV11-2
D: .
size: .
J: TRBJ1-2
CDR3: CASSLVSGYGYTF
DNA: TGTGCCAGCAGCTTGGTATCGGGCTATGGCTACACCTTC

V: TRBV30
D: TRBD1
size: .
J: TRBJ1-5
CDR3: CAWSLGQAIQPQHF
DNA: TGTGCCTGGAGTCTGGGACAGGCAATTCAGCCCCAGCATTTT

V: TRBV10-3
D: TRBD1
size: .
J: TRBJ2-2
CDR3: CAISAPGQGPTGELFF
DNA: TGTGCCATCAGTGCTCCGGGACAGGGCCCCACCGGGGAGCTGTTTTTT